This record looks at one T cell receptor (beta chain) sequence and its context. This CDR3 contains 14 residues. CDR1 and CDR2 (germline): MNHEY, SVGAGI. Trimming removed 2 bases from V and 2 bases from J; junction bases left unmatched: 2. The sample originates from a study of Ad26.COV2.S vaccination and SARS-CoV-2 variants. This sample's treatment: 15 to 20 received Ad26.COV2.S at low or high dose, single or two shots; about 5 received placebo; per-sample allocation not given. Day 63 after the first injection of vaccine or placebo was the sampling time. SARS-CoV-2 spike from the Wuhan strain was encoded by the vaccine, an Ad26 vector. TCRdb's copy holds only in-frame clones and misses some; the assay was immunoSEQ multiplex PCR. The sample lists around 300,000 clones, 88% occurring once.

The material sequenced was peripheral blood, taken in a trial of Ad26.COV2.S vaccine versus placebo. The TCR was taken from a person between 18 and 59 years old who received the Ad26.COV2.S COVID-19 vaccine or a placebo. This chain uses TRBV6-5 with TRBJ2-5, with TRBD2 matching 7 bases. This chain's CDR3 is CASSYGGGQETQYF. The CDR3, as DNA: TGTGCCAGCAGTTACGGGGGGGGGCAAGAGACCCAGTACTTC.